One sample yielded the 14 T cell receptor beta chains listed below, sequenced in a study of PD-1 blockade in classical Hodgkin lymphoma. The time point was: cycle 4 day 1 (C4D1), after more than 5 weeks of nivolumab. The patients all showed relapse after autologous stem cell transplantation, while their brentuximab vedotin exposure varied. Profiling relied on immunoSEQ multiplex PCR, and the TCRdb table lists in-frame clones only, not all of them. The sample lists 100,000 or so clones, approximately 89% occurring once. The specimen was peripheral blood mononuclear cells (PBMCs), collected before the fourth cycle of nivolumab. These TCRs come from a human donor with classical Hodgkin lymphoma.

This sequence joins TRBV5-4 and TRBJ1-3, with unresolved D. The length of the CDR3 is 15 residues. With 0 bases removed from V and 0 bases from J, the gap between germline ends came to 7 bases. The germline gives CDR1 SGHNT, CDR2 YYREEE (reference sequence). The chain's CDR3 is CASSLDRISGNTIYF. The CDR3 DNA reads TGTGCCAGCAGCTTGGACAGAATCTCTGGAAACACCATATATTTT.

The chain joins TRBV6-1 to TRBJ2-5, with D possibly being TRBD1 (5 bases). Trimming cost V 6 bases and J 3 bases, with 5 bases left between them. The CDR3 has 11 residues. In germline, CDR1 is MNHNS, CDR2 SASEGT. The CDR3 DNA reads as TGTGCCAGCAGGACAGAAGAGACCCAGTACTTC. Translation gives CASRTEETQYF.

This chain connects TRBV28 to TRBJ1-1; D is unclear. This CDR3 spans 15 amino acids. CDR1 is MDHEN, CDR2 SYDVKM, per germline. Trimming took 6 bases from V and 0 from J, leaving 14 bases between them. In DNA form, the CDR3 reads TGTGCCAGCAGGCGGCCAGAGCCCGTGAACACTGAAGCTTTCTTT. Translation gives CASRRPEPVNTEAFF.

This clone showed up just once. This sequence joins TRBV28 and TRBJ2-5, with 7 bases aligning to TRBD2. Trimming at V came to 4 bases and at J to 5 bases, leaving 4 bases not matched to a gene. This CDR3 has 13 residues. CDR1 and CDR2 (germline): MDHEN, SYDVKM. CDR3 DNA sequence: TGTGCCAGCAGTTGGGGGGGAGGTGAGACCCAGTACTTC. Translating it yields CASSWGGGETQYF.

The CDR3 here is CASSIGAPGLAGNEQFF. CDR3 sequence (DNA): TGTGCCAGCAGCATCGGGGCTCCGGGACTAGCGGGGAATGAGCAGTTCTTC. The chain is built from TRBV7-9 and TRBJ2-1; 13 bases map to TRBD2. Germline-derived CDR1 and CDR2 are SEHNR and FQNEAQ (reference sequence). The junction had 11 bases not matched to a gene; V was cut back by 5 bases and J by 7 bases. The CDR3 has 17 amino acids. Full variable domain (missing parts from reference TRBV7-9 and TRBJ2-1): DTGVSQNPRHKITKRGQNVTFRCDPISEHNRLYWYRQTLGQGPEFLTYFQNEAQLEKSRLLSDRFSAERPKGSFSTLEIQRTEQGDSAMYLCASSIGAPGLAGNEQFFGPGTRLTVL.

This chain connects TRBV7-2 to TRBJ1-1; D unresolved. The V end was cut by 1 base, the J end by 1 base, with 13 bases between. The CDR3 sequence is 16 residues long. Germline CDR1 reads SGHTA; CDR2 reads FQGNSA. CDR3 nucleotide sequence: TGTGCCAGCAGCTTAGTCGCGGTAAGGACGAACACTGAAGCTTTCTTT. It codes for CASSLVAVRTNTEAFF.

This chain connects TRBV19 to TRBJ2-6; 11 bases match TRBD1. The CDR3 sequence is 17 residues long. The junction had 4 bases not matched to a gene; V was cut back by 3 bases and J by 3 bases. Germline lookup yields CDR1 LNHDA and CDR2 SQIVND (reference sequence). As DNA, the CDR3 is TGTGCCAGTAGTATTTGGACAGGGGGCATTGGGGCCAACGTCCTGACTTTC. Its translation: CASSIWTGGIGANVLTF. Complete variable domain (other parts from reference TRBV19 and TRBJ2-6): DGGITQSPKYLFRKEGQNVTLSCEQNLNHDAMYWYRQDPGQGLRLIYYSQIVNDFQKGDIAEGYSVSREKKESFPLTVTSAQKNPTAFYLCASSIWTGGIGANVLTFGAGSRLTVL.

This rearrangement joins TRBV9 to TRBJ2-1; TRBD1 agrees at 7 bases. The germline gives CDR1 SGDLS, CDR2 YYNGEE. CDR3 length: 15 residues. The junction had 8 bases not matched to a gene; V was cut back by 0 bases and J by 8 bases. In DNA form, the CDR3 reads TGTGCCAGCAGCGTAGGCCCCACTCAGGGGGATGAGCAGTTCTTC. Translating gives CASSVGPTQGDEQFF.

This clone was seen only once. The rearrangement links TRBV2 to TRBJ2-7; the D gene is possibly TRBD2 (6 bases). Trimming removed 5 bases from V and 0 bases from J, with 14 bases in between. The CDR3 consists of 15 residues. Germline values: CDR1 SNHLY, CDR2 FYNNEI. The CDR3 reads CASSPTSSNSYEQYF. CDR3 DNA sequence: TGTGCCAGCAGTCCGACTAGTTCCAACTCCTACGAGCAGTACTTC.

This clone appeared a single time. V and J are TRBV18 and TRBJ2-7; D tentatively reads TRBD1 or TRBD2 (5 bases each). The CDR3 runs 21 residues. V was trimmed by 6 bases and J by 3 bases, leaving 36 bases between them. Germline CDR1 is KGHSH and CDR2 is LQKENI. In DNA form, the CDR3 reads TGTGCCAGCTCGCGTCGTGCAACCTCCCGCACTTCCGGACTGGGGCTCTACGAGCAGTACTTC. It encodes CASSRRATSRTSGLGLYEQYF.

J is TRBJ1-3 and V is TRBV19, with 7 bases that match TRBD1. J was trimmed by 0 bases and V by 10 bases; bases with no gene match: 9. The CDR3 is 15 residues long. Germline assignment: CDR1 LNHDA and CDR2 SQIVND (reference sequence). The CDR3 here is CATQDRSFSGNTIYF. In DNA form, the CDR3 reads TGTGCCACACAGGACAGGTCCTTCTCTGGAAACACCATATATTTT. Supplemented by reference TRBV19 and TRBJ1-3, the full variable domain reads DGGITQSPKYLFRKEGQNVTLSCEQNLNHDAMYWYRQDPGQGLRLIYYSQIVNDFQKGDIAEGYSVSREKKESFPLTVTSAQKNPTAFYLCATQDRSFSGNTIYFGEGSWLTVV.

The J gene is TRBJ1-2, the V gene TRBV4-1; 11 bases fit TRBD1. CDR3 length: 17 amino acids. Germline V CDR1 and CDR2: MGHRA, YSYEKL. Trimming cost V 2 bases and J 4 bases; bases outside gene matches: 9. The CDR3 reads CASSQSTGTGGIYGYTF. For the CDR3, the DNA is TGCGCCAGCAGCCAATCCACCGGGACAGGGGGGATCTATGGCTACACCTTC.

The chain recombines TRBV21-1 with TRBJ1-5. TRBV21-1 is shown as a pseudogene. The length of the CDR3 is 12 residues. CDR3 sequence: CARRYSNQPQHF. In DNA form, the CDR3 reads TGTGCCCGGAGATATAGCAATCAGCCCCAGCATTTT.

This rearrangement joins TRBV2 to TRBJ2-1; the D gene is possibly TRBD1 (5 bases). The V gene lost 6 bases and the J gene lost 8 bases, with 14 bases spanning the gap. Germline V lookup: CDR1 SNHLY, CDR2 FYNNEI. This CDR3 has 13 residues. The CDR3 loop is CASRGLGVDEQFF. The DNA of the CDR3 is TGTGCCAGCAGGGGGCTAGGTGTCGATGAGCAGTTCTTC.